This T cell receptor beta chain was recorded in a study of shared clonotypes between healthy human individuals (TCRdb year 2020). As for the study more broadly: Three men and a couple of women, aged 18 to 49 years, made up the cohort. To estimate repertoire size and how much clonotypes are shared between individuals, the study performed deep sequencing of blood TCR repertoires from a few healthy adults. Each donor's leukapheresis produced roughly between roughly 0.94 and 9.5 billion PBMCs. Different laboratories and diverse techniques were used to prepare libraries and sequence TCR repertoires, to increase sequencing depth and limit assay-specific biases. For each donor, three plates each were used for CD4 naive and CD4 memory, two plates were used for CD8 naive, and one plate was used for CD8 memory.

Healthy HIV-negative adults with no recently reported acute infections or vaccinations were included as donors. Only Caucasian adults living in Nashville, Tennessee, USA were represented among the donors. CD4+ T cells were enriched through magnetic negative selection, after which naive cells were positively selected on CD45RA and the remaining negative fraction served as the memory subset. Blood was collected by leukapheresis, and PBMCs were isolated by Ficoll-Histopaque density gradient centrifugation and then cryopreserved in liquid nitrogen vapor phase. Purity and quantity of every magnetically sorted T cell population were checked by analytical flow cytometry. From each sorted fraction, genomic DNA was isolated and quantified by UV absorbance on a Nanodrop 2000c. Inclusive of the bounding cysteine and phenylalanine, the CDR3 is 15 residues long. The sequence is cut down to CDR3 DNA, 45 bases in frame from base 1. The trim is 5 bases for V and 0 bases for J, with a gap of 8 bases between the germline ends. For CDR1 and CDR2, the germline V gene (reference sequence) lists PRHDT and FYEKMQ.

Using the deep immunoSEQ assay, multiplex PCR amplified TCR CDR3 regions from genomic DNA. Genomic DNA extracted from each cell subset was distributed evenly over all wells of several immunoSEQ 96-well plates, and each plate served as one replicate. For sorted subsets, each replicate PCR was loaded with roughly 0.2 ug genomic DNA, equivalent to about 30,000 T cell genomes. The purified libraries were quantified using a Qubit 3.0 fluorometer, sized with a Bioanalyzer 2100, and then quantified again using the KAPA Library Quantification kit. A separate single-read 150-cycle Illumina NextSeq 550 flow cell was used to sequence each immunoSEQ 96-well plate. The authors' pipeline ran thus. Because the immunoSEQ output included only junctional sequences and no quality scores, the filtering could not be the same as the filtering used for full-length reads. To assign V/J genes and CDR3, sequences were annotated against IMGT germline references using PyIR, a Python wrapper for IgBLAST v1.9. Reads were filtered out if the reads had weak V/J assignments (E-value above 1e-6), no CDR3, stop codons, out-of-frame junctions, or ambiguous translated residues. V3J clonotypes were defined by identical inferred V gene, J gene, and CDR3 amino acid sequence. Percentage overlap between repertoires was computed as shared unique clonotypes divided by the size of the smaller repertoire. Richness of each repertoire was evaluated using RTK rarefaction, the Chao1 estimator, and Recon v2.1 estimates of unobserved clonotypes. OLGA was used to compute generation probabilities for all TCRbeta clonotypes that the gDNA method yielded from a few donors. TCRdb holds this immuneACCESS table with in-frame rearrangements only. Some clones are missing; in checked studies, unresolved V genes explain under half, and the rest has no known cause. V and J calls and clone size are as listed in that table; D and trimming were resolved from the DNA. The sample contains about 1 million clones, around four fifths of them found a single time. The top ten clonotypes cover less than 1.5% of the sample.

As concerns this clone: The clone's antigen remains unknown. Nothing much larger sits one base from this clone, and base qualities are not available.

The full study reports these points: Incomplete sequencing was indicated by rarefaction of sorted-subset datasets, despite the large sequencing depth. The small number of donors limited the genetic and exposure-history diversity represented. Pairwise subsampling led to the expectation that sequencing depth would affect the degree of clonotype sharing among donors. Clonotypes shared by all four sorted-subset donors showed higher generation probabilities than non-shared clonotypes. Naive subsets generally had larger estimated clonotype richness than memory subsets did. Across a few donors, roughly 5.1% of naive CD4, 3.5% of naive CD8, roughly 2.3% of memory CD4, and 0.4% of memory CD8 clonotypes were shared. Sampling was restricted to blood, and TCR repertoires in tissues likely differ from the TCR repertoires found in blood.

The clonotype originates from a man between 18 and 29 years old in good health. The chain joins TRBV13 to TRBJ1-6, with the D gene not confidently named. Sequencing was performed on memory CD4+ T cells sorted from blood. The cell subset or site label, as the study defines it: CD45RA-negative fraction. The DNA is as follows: TGTGCCAGCAGCCTGGATCCCTCCTATAATTCACCCCTCCACTTT. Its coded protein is CASSLDPSYNSPLHF.